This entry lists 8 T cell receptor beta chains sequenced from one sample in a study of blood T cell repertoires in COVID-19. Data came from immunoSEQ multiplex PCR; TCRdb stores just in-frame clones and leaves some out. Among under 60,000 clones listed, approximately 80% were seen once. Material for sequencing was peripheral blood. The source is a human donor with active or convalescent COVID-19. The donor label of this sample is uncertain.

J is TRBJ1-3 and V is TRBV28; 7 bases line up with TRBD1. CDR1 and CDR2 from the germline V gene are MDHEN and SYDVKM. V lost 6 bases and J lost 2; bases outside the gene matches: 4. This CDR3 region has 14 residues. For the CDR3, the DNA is TGTGCCAGCAGCTTGGGACAGACTGGAAACACCATATATTTT. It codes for CASSLGQTGNTIYF.

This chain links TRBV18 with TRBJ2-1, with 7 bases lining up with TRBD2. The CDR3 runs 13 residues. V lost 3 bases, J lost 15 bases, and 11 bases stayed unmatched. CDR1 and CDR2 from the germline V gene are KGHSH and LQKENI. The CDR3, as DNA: TGTGCCAGCTCACCTACAAAGCGGGACCAGGGGTTCTTC. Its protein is CASSPTKRDQGFF.

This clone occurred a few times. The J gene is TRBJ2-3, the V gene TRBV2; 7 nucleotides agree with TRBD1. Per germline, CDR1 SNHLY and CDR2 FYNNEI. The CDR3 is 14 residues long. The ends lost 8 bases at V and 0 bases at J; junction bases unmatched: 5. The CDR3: CASFPGQSTDTQYF. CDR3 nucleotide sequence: TGTGCCAGCTTTCCGGGACAGAGCACAGATACGCAGTATTTT. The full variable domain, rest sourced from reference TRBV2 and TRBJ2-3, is EPEVTQTPSHQVTQMGQEVILRCVPISNHLYFYWYRQILGQKVEFLVSFYNNEISEKSEIFDDQFSVERPDGSNFTLKIRSTKLEDSAMYFCASFPGQSTDTQYFGPGTRLTVL.

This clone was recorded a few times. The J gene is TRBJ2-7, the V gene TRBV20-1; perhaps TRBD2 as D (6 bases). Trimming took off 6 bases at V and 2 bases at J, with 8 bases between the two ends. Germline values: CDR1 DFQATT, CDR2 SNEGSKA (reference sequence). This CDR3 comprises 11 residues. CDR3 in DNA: TGCAGTGCGGGCGGGACCTACGAGCAGTACTTC. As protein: CSAGGTYEQYF.

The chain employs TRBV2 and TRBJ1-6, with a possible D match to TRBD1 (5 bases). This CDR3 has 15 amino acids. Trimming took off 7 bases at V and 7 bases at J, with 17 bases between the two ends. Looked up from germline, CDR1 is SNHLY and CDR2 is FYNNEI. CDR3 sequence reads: CASIGVRQLNSPLHF. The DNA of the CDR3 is TGTGCCAGCATAGGGGTAAGGCAACTAAATTCACCCCTCCACTTT.

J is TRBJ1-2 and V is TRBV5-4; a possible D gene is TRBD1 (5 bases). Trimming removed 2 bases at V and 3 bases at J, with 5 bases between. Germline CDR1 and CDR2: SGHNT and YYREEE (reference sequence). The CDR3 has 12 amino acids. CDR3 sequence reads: CASSLGDYGYTF. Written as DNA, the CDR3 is TGTGCCAGCAGCTTAGGGGACTATGGCTACACCTTC. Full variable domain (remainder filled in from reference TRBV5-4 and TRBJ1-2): ETGVTQSPTHLIKTRGQQVTLRCSSQSGHNTVSWYQQALGQGPQFIFQYYREEENGRGNFPPRFSGLQFPNYSSELNVNALELDDSALYLCASSLGDYGYTFGSGTRLTVV.

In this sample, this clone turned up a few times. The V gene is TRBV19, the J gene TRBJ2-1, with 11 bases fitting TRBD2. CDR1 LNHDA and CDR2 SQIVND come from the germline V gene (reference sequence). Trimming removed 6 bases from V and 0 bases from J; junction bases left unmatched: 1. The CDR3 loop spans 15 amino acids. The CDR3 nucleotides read TGTGCCAGTAGCGGGACTAGCGGCTCCTACAATGAGCAGTTCTTC. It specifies CASSGTSGSYNEQFF.

CDR3 amino acids: CASSLWADYGYTF. The CDR3 DNA is TGTGCCAGCAGCTTGTGGGCAGACTATGGCTACACCTTC. The chain carries TRBV5-4 and TRBJ1-2; D gene unclear. Germline V CDR1 and CDR2: SGHNT, YYREEE (reference sequence). The ends were cut back, 1 base at V and 3 bases at J, with 7 bases in the middle. This CDR3 is built from 13 residues.